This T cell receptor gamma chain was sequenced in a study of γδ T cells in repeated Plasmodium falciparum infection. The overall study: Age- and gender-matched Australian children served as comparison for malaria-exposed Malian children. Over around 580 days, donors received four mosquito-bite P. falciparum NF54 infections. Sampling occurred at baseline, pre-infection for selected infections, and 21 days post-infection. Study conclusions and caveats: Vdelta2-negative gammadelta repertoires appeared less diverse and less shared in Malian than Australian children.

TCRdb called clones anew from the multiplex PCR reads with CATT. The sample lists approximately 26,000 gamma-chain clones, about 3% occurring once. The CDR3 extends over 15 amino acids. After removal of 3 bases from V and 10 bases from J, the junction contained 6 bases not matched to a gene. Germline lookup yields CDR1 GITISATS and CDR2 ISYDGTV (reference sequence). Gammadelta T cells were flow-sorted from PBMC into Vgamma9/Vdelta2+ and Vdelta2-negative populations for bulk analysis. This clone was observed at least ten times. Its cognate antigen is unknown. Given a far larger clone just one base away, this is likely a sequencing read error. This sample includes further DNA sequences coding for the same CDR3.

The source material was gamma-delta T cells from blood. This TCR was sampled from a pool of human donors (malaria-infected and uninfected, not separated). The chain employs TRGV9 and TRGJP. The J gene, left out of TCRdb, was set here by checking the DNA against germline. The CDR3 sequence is CALWELKLGKKIKVF. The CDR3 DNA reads TGTGCCTTGTGGGAGTTAAAATTGGGCAAAAAAATCAAGGTATTT.